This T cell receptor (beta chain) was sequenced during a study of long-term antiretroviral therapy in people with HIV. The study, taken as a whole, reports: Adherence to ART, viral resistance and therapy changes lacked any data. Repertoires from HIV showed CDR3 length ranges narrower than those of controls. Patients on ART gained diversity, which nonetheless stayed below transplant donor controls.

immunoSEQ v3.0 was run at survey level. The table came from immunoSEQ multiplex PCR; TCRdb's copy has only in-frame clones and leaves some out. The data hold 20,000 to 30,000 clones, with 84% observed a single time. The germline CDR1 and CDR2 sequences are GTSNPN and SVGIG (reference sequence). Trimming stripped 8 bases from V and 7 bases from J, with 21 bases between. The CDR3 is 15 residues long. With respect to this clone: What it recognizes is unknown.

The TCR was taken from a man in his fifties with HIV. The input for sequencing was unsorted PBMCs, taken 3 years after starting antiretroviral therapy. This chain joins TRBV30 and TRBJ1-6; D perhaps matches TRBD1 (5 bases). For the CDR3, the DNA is TGTGCCGGCGACTCTCCCGGTGGGGGGAATTCACCCCTCCACTTT. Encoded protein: CAGDSPGGGNSPLHF.